The 18 T cell receptor beta chains given below trace back to one sample, sequenced in a study of blood T cells in healthy people across ages. With a J-beta primer mix and a sample-barcoded 5' primer, a second PCR ran about 7 to 12 cycles. A single record per CDR3 protein comes from TCRdb applying MiXCR to the 5' RACE reads. Of about 1.5 million distinct CDR3 sequences in the sample, roughly 40% were seen once. The specimen was blood. These receptors came from a woman aged 18-30 years in good health.

The V call is TRBV10-3, the J call TRBJ2-2; D remains ambiguous. V lost 3 bases to trimming and J lost 3 bases, with 5 bases between them. The CDR3 has 13 amino acids. Germline CDR1 reads ENHRY; CDR2 reads SYGVKD. The CDR3 DNA is TGTGCCATCAGTGACGGGTACACCGGGGAGCTGTTTTTT. Encoded protein: CAISDGYTGELFF.

The chain combines TRBV10-3 with TRBJ2-7; TRBD2 aligns across 10 bases. Germline V gene data show CDR1 as ENHRY and CDR2 as SYGVKD. J gave up 7 bases and V 0 bases, and 18 bases lay outside the gene matches. CDR3 length: 19 amino acids. The CDR3 coding sequence is TGTGCCATCAGTGAGTCAGGGTGGTCTAGCGGGAGTGGTTACAATGAGCAGTACTTC. This gives the protein CAISESGWSSGSGYNEQYF.

V gene TRBV15 combines with J gene TRBJ2-7; D is undetermined. Trimming cost V 0 bases and J 0 bases, with 15 bases left between them. The germline V gene encodes CDR1 LNHNV and CDR2 YYDKDF (reference sequence). CDR3 size: 17 residues. Here the CDR3 reads CATSRDSRRQHSYEQYF. The CDR3 nucleotides are TGTGCCACCAGCAGAGATTCGCGGCGGCAGCACTCCTACGAGCAGTACTTC. The full variable domain, in which reference TRBV15 and TRBJ2-7 provide the parts outside the CDR3, is DAMVIQNPRYQVTQFGKPVTLSCSQTLNHNVMYWYQQKSSQAPKLLFHYYDKDFNNEADTPDNFQSRRPNTSFCFLDIRSPGLGDTAMYLCATSRDSRRQHSYEQYFGPGTRLTVT.

The gene calls are TRBV9 and TRBJ1-1; tentatively, D is TRBD1 (6 bases). This CDR3 comprises 13 residues. The germline V gene has CDR1 SGDLS and CDR2 YYNGEE. Trimming removed 3 bases from V and 12 bases from J, with 18 bases in between. CDR3 in amino acids: CASSEHRVSLPFF. CDR3 DNA sequence: TGTGCCAGCAGCGAACACAGGGTTTCCCTTCCTTTCTTT.

V is TRBV6-5 and J is TRBJ2-2; 7 bases agree with TRBD2. V was pared by 2 bases and J by 1 base, with 4 bases of the junction left unmatched. Germline V gene sequence: CDR1 MNHEY, CDR2 SVGAGI. The CDR3 sequence is 16 residues long. CDR3 coding DNA: TGTGCCAGCAGTTACCAAGCGGGATTGAACACCGGGGAGCTGTTTTTT. Its translation: CASSYQAGLNTGELFF.

This chain links TRBV3-1 with TRBJ1-1; D is unresolved. Germline lookup yields CDR1 LGHDT and CDR2 YNNKEL (reference sequence). This CDR3 is 11 amino acids long. The ends were cut back, 3 bases at V and 8 bases at J, with 7 bases in the middle. The CDR3 DNA follows: TGTGCCAGCAGCCACTATGCGGAAGCTTTCTTT. This sequence encodes CASSHYAEAFF. The full variable domain, its missing parts supplied by reference TRBV3-1 and TRBJ1-1, is DTAVSQTPKYLVTQMGNDKSIKCEQNLGHDTMYWYKQDSKKFLKIMFSYNNKELIINETVPNRFSPKSPDKAHLNLHINSLELGDSAVYFCASSHYAEAFFGQGTRLTVV.

The chain joins TRBV9 to TRBJ2-7, with D hard to call. V was trimmed by 0 bases and J by 0 bases, leaving 7 bases between them. Germline loops: CDR1 SGDLS, CDR2 YYNGEE. This CDR3 comprises 14 residues. This CDR3 reads CASSVAVNSYEQYF. CDR3 coding DNA: TGTGCCAGCAGCGTAGCTGTCAACTCCTACGAGCAGTACTTC.

The chain is built from TRBV9 and TRBJ1-1; perhaps TRBD1 as D (5 bases). CDR1 and CDR2 (germline): SGDLS, YYNGEE. The CDR3 sequence is 14 residues long. The V and J ends lost 4 bases and 3 bases respectively, with 13 bases between them. The DNA for the CDR3 is TGTGCCAGCAGCTCCCCCGGGGGTGACACTGAAGCTTTCTTT. It encodes CASSSPGGDTEAFF.

CDR3 DNA: TGTGCCAGCAGTTTCCTCCTAGCGGGGGCCGAGACCCAGTACTTC. Its protein product is CASSFLLAGAETQYF. The rearrangement links TRBV28 to TRBJ2-5, with 10 bases lining up with TRBD2. Trimming cost V 3 bases and J 5 bases; bases outside gene matches: 6. CDR3 length: 15 residues. Looked up from germline, CDR1 is MDHEN and CDR2 is SYDVKM.

The rearrangement joins TRBV5-1 to TRBJ2-7, with D maybe TRBD2 (6 bases). The J call is doubtful: the DNA matches TRBJ2-4 better. Looked up from germline, CDR1 is SGHRS and CDR2 is YFSETQ. The CDR3 sequence is 15 residues long. CDR3 coding DNA: TGCGCCAGCAGCCTCGGGGGAACTGAGGGAAACATTCAGTACTTC. This gives the protein CASSLGGTEGNIQYF.

The V call is TRBV6-5, the J call TRBJ2-3; 15 positions match TRBD2. Germline values: CDR1 MNHEY, CDR2 SVGAGI. Germline trimming cut 2 bases from V and 0 bases from J; bases unmatched to any gene: 6. CDR3 length equals 19 residues. In DNA, the CDR3 is TGTGCCAGCAGTTACGGGACTAGCGGGAGGTTACCTAGCACAGATACGCAGTATTTT. Its translation is CASSYGTSGRLPSTDTQYF.

The J gene is TRBJ1-2, the V gene TRBV10-3; the D gene is possibly TRBD1 (5 bases). The CDR3 covers 15 residues. Germline lookup yields CDR1 ENHRY and CDR2 SYGVKD. With 7 bases removed from V and 0 bases from J, the gap between germline ends came to 15 bases. The CDR3 sequence: CAIMGGGAANYGYTF. Here the CDR3 DNA reads TGTGCCATCATGGGCGGCGGGGCCGCTAACTATGGCTACACCTTC.

The genes are TRBV12-3 or TRBV12-4 and TRBJ2-3; 8 positions agree with TRBD2. V shed 1 base, J shed 4 bases, and the junction held 16 bases outside the gene matches. The CDR3 loop spans 19 amino acids. CDR3 protein: CASSLVVSGDHLGADTQYF. The CDR3 nucleotides are TGTGCCAGCAGTTTAGTAGTTAGCGGGGACCACCTCGGCGCAGATACGCAGTATTTT.

This clonotype was observed a handful of times. V is TRBV14 and J is TRBJ2-7, with no clear D. From germline, CDR1 is SGHDN and CDR2 FVKESK. The CDR3 has 15 amino acids. Between the trimmed V and J ends, which lost 0 bases and 4 bases, there was a span of 13 bases. The CDR3 region is CASSQDRVGLYEQYF. The CDR3, as DNA: TGTGCCAGCAGCCAAGACCGCGTGGGTTTGTACGAGCAGTACTTC.

This chain joins TRBV12-5 and TRBJ1-1; D remains ambiguous. Germline V CDR1 and CDR2: LGHNT, FRNRAP. Deletions cut 0 bases from V and 1 base from J, with 12 bases between. The CDR3 has 16 amino acids. Here the CDR3 reads CASGLVLGRPNTEAFF. The CDR3 DNA reads TGTGCTAGTGGTTTGGTACTCGGCAGGCCGAACACTGAAGCTTTCTTT. Variable domain in full (rest from reference TRBV12-5 and TRBJ1-1): DARVTQTPRHKVTEMGQEVTMRCQPILGHNTVFWYRQTMMQGLELLAYFRNRAPLDDSGMPKDRFSAEMPDATLATLKIQPSEPRDSAVYFCASGLVLGRPNTEAFFGQGTRLTVV.

V gene TRBV29-1 combines with J gene TRBJ2-1, with D possibly being TRBD1 or TRBD2 (6 bases each). The CDR3 runs to 14 residues. Germline V gene sequence: CDR1 SQVTM, CDR2 ANQGSEA. V lost 4 bases and J 8 bases, leaving 18 bases between the germline ends. CDR3 sequence (DNA): TGCAGCGTTGGCATCCGGGGGCCTAAGGATGAGCAGTTCTTC. This translates into CSVGIRGPKDEQFF.

The rearrangement joins TRBV25-1 to TRBJ2-7; 10 bases fit TRBD2. Trimming cost V 4 bases and J 2 bases; bases outside gene matches: 5. Germline CDR1 MGHDK, CDR2 SYGVNS. The length of the CDR3 is 15 residues. CDR3 residues: CASSASGSRTYEQYF. Here the CDR3 DNA reads TGTGCCAGCAGTGCTAGCGGGAGTAGGACCTACGAGCAGTACTTC.

The chain has TRBV5-5 and TRBJ2-7; 7 nucleotides match TRBD1. Germline V CDR1 and CDR2: SGHKS, YYEKEE (reference sequence). The CDR3 is 16 residues long. The trim removed 4 bases at V and 2 bases at J, leaving 12 bases unmatched. The CDR3 is CASSPLPGQGAYEQYF. Written as DNA, the CDR3 is TGTGCCAGCAGCCCTCTTCCGGGGCAGGGGGCCTACGAGCAGTACTTC.